These 13 T cell receptor beta chains were sequenced from one sample in a study of shared clonotypes between healthy human individuals. The naive CD8 population came from CD45RO-negative cells selected for CCR7, without terminally differentiated effector memory CD45RA+ cells. Method: immunoSEQ multiplex PCR; TCRdb's copy keeps in-frame clones and lacks some. The table includes 1.5 million to 2.5 million clones, about 95% detected once. Material for sequencing was naive CD8+ T cells sorted from blood. Receptors were obtained from a man aged 18 to 35 in good health.

This rearrangement joins TRBV28 to TRBJ1-2; 8 positions match TRBD1. J was trimmed by 7 bases and V by 3 bases; bases with no gene match: 4. The CDR3 spans 13 residues. Germline CDR1 is MDHEN and CDR2 is SYDVKM. Here the CDR3 DNA reads TGTGCCAGCAGTTTGAGTCAGGGGGCTGGCTACACCTTC. It specifies CASSLSQGAGYTF.

The chain employs TRBV2 and TRBJ2-7, with 11 bases aligning to TRBD1. V gave up 8 bases and J gave up 1 base; unmatched junction bases: 10. Germline CDR1 and CDR2: SNHLY and FYNNEI. The CDR3 extends over 16 amino acids. The CDR3 spells CASLFVGDRGSYEQYF. DNA for the CDR3: TGTGCCAGCCTCTTCGTGGGGGACAGGGGGTCCTACGAGCAGTACTTC.

The V call is TRBV4-1, the J call TRBJ2-7; either TRBD1 or TRBD2 may fit D (6 bases each). CDR3 length: 14 amino acids. V was cut by 2 bases and J by 4 bases, with 12 bases left in between. CDR1 and CDR2 (germline): MGHRA, YSYEKL. The CDR3 region is CASSQIEGGYEQYF. Here the CDR3 DNA reads TGCGCCAGCAGCCAAATTGAGGGGGGTTACGAGCAGTACTTC.

The chain uses TRBV19 and TRBJ2-1, with 7 bases that match TRBD2. The CDR3 is made up of 14 amino acids. Germline CDR1 is LNHDA and CDR2 is SQIVND (reference sequence). V shed 6 bases, J shed 2 bases, and the junction held 4 bases outside the gene matches. CDR3 DNA sequence: TGTGCCAGTAGCAGGACTAGTACCTACAATGAGCAGTTCTTC. As protein: CASSRTSTYNEQFF.

This chain links TRBV6-6 with TRBJ2-3; a weak D match, TRBD1 (6 bases). V lost 7 bases and J lost 3, with 11 bases in between. The length of the CDR3 is 13 residues. Germline-derived CDR1 and CDR2 are MNHNY and SVGAGI (reference sequence). CDR3 region: CASNLQGTDTQYF. The CDR3 bases are TGTGCCAGCAATCTACAGGGTACAGATACGCAGTATTTT.

This chain uses TRBV5-6 with TRBJ2-3; 7 bases map to TRBD2. The germline CDR1 and CDR2 sequences are SGHDT and YYEEEE. The CDR3 spans 17 residues. J was trimmed by 2 bases and V by 4 bases; bases with no gene match: 13. The DNA of the CDR3 is TGTGCCAGCAGCCGGGAGGTCACCTCCTTTAACACAGATACGCAGTATTTT. It is translated as CASSREVTSFNTDTQYF.

V gene TRBV5-6 combines with J gene TRBJ2-3; the match to TRBD2 covers 8 bases. The trim removed 4 bases at V and 2 bases at J, leaving 3 bases unmatched. There are 14 residues in the CDR3. Germline V gene data show CDR1 as SGHDT and CDR2 as YYEEEE. CDR3: CASSISGDTDTQYF. DNA of the CDR3: TGTGCCAGCAGCATTAGCGGGGACACAGATACGCAGTATTTT.

The chain uses TRBV11-2 and TRBJ1-1, with TRBD1 as a possible D gene (5 bases). The CDR3 contains 13 residues. V lost 0 bases and J 10 bases, leaving 12 bases between the germline ends. From germline, CDR1 is SGHAT and CDR2 FQNNGV. CDR3 DNA: TGTGCCAGCAGCTTAGATCATACAGGTAGAGCTTTCTTT. It yields the protein CASSLDHTGRAFF.

This chain links TRBV4-1 with TRBJ2-2; TRBD1 matches at 8 bases. The V gene end was trimmed by 1 base and the J gene end by 6 bases; junction bases not matched to a gene: 10. The length of the CDR3 is 17 residues. CDR1 is MGHRA, CDR2 YSYEKL, per germline. The CDR3 DNA is TGCGCCAGCAGCCAAGTAACCGGGACAGGACCAGCCGGGGAGCTGTTTTTT. Translating it yields CASSQVTGTGPAGELFF.

J is TRBJ1-2 and V is TRBV5-4, with a tentative D call TRBD1 (6 bases). Germline CDR1 reads SGHNT; CDR2 reads YYREEE (reference sequence). The germline V and J ends were trimmed by 0 bases and 6 bases, with 6 bases remaining between them. The CDR3 length is 12 residues. CDR3 protein: CASSLAGDGYTF. For the CDR3, the DNA is TGTGCCAGCAGCTTGGCAGGGGATGGCTACACCTTC.

The chain combines TRBV28 with TRBJ1-2; TRBD1 matches 9 bases. CDR3 size: 15 residues. The V and J ends lost 5 bases and 3 bases, in that order; junction bases with no gene match: 7. CDR1 and CDR2 from the germline V gene are MDHEN and SYDVKM. DNA of the CDR3: TGTGCCAGCAGTCAACTACAGGGGGCCTACTATGGCTACACCTTC. Residues: CASSQLQGAYYGYTF.

Of note for this clone: The sample holds other DNA sequences that translate to the same CDR3. This chain joins TRBV27 and TRBJ2-5, with a weak D call TRBD1 (5 bases). CDR1 MNHEY and CDR2 SMNVEV come from the germline V gene (reference sequence). The CDR3 has 13 amino acids. V shed 1 base and J shed 5 bases, with 8 bases lying between them. CDR3 sequence (DNA): TGTGCCAGCAGTTTATTATCAGGGGAGACCCAGTACTTC. It specifies CASSLLSGETQYF.

This chain connects TRBV19 to TRBJ1-2; TRBD1 matches 7 bases. Germline loops: CDR1 LNHDA, CDR2 SQIVND (reference sequence). The junction had 10 bases not matched to a gene; V was cut back by 9 bases and J by 3 bases. This CDR3 spans 14 amino acids. CDR3 sequence (DNA): TGTGCCAGCGACGATTGGGGACAGCACTATGGCTACACCTTC. Residues: CASDDWGQHYGYTF.